Reported below is one TCR beta chain. What it recognizes is unknown. The source of the sample is a study of T cell responses to AZD1222 COVID-19 vaccine. Findings of the study overall: The donors showed a predominance of white British ancestry and of females, with possible underestimation of clonal diversity.

Trimming took 3 bases from V and 11 from J; bases not matched to a gene: 6. Per the germline V gene, CDR1 is LNHNV and CDR2 is YYDKDF (reference sequence). The CDR3 extends over 12 amino acids. Clones were read by immunoSEQ multiplex PCR, and TCRdb kept only the in-frame ones, dropping some. In the table there are about 90,000 clones, roughly 89% of which are singletons. The source of this sequence is an adult in good health. This chain joins TRBV15 and TRBJ1-2, with 7 bases matching TRBD1. The sequenced sample was peripheral blood, obtained on day 0 of MenACWY control vaccination. The CDR3 DNA reads TGTGCCACCAGCAGGGAGGGACAGTGGTACACCTTC. Protein: CATSREGQWYTF.